This entry lists 17 T cell receptor beta chains sequenced from one sample in a study of shared clonotypes between healthy human individuals. TCRdb's table, derived via immunoSEQ multiplex PCR, lists solely in-frame clones and lacks some. Of some 1,400,000 clones in the sample, roughly 96% were seen once. Sequencing was carried out using naive CD4+ T cells sorted from blood. Sample subset: CD45RA+ positively selected. These receptors all come from a man aged 30 to 45 in good health.

CDR3 DNA sequence: TGCAGCGTCAGGGGACCCGCCTACAATGAGCAGTTCTTC. Translated: CSVRGPAYNEQFF. The chain joins TRBV29-1 to TRBJ2-1, with D perhaps TRBD1 (6 bases). Per germline, CDR1 SQVTM and CDR2 ANQGSEA. The CDR3 is 13 amino acids. Trimming took off 6 bases at V and 2 bases at J, with 11 bases between the two ends.

This chain links TRBV29-1 with TRBJ1-2; maybe TRBD1 (6 bases). The V end lost 5 bases, the J end lost 7 bases, and 17 bases lay between the germline ends. Germline CDR1 and CDR2: SQVTM and ANQGSEA. The CDR3 has 13 amino acids. CDR3 sequence: CSVQAQGVGGYTF. CDR3 coding DNA: TGCAGCGTTCAAGCACAGGGCGTGGGTGGCTACACCTTC.

The genes are TRBV5-1 and TRBJ2-3, with D perhaps matching TRBD1 or TRBD2 (6 bases each). Trimming pared 4 bases from V and 4 bases from J, leaving 22 bases between. Per the germline V gene, CDR1 is SGHRS and CDR2 is YFSETQ. The CDR3 is made up of 17 amino acids. The CDR3 spells CASSQGLAARGPDTQYF. For the CDR3, the DNA is TGCGCCAGCAGCCAAGGACTCGCCGCACGGGGGCCAGATACGCAGTATTTT.

J is TRBJ2-7 and V is TRBV5-6, with D possibly being TRBD1 (5 bases). V lost 1 base, J lost 0 bases, and 17 bases lay in between. The CDR3 extends over 17 amino acids. Germline V gives CDR1 SGHDT, CDR2 YYEEEE. The CDR3 reads CASSLRGWSASSYEQYF. The CDR3, as DNA: TGTGCCAGCAGCTTGAGGGGCTGGTCGGCGAGCTCCTACGAGCAGTACTTC.

V gene TRBV5-1 combines with J gene TRBJ2-7, with TRBD2 matching 9 bases. Unmatched junction bases numbered 6, after V lost 1 base and J lost 4 bases. Germline CDR1 reads SGHRS; CDR2 reads YFSETQ. The CDR3 has 15 residues. In nucleotides, the CDR3 is TGCGCCAGCAGCTTGACAGCGGGGGGCGGTTACGAGCAGTACTTC. Its translation: CASSLTAGGGYEQYF. Based on the CDR3 plus reference TRBV5-1 and TRBJ2-7, the full variable domain is KAGVTQTPRYLIKTRGQQVTLSCSPISGHRSVSWYQQTPGQGLQFLFEYFSETQRNKGNFPGRFSGRQFSNSRSEMNVSTLELGDSALYLCASSLTAGGGYEQYFGPGTRLTVT.

The rearrangement uses TRBV14 and TRBJ1-3; the D is unclear. The CDR3 extends over 14 amino acids. V was clipped by 3 bases and J by 3 bases, with 9 bases between them. Per germline, CDR1 SGHDN and CDR2 FVKESK. The DNA for the CDR3 is TGTGCCAGCAGCCACAGATCCTTTGGAAACACCATATATTTT. Protein: CASSHRSFGNTIYF.

V and J are TRBV5-6 and TRBJ2-5; D is ambiguous. The CDR3 is 15 residues long. CDR1 SGHDT and CDR2 YYEEEE come from the germline V gene. V shed 4 bases and J shed 4 bases, with 17 bases lying between them. Here the CDR3 reads CASSPVGGSIETQYF. Written as DNA, the CDR3 is TGTGCCAGCAGCCCCGTTGGTGGATCAATAGAGACCCAGTACTTC.

The chain combines TRBV6-5 with TRBJ1-4; 9 bases map to TRBD1. The CDR3 is 14 amino acids. J gave up 7 bases and V 7 bases, and 7 bases lay outside the gene matches. CDR1 is MNHEY and CDR2 is SVGAGI in the germline V gene. The CDR3, as DNA: TGTGCCAGCACTCCTAGGGACAGGGCTGAAAAACTGTTTTTT. As protein: CASTPRDRAEKLFF.

This chain uses TRBV10-3 with TRBJ2-1, with 8 bases identical to TRBD1. V shed 4 bases, J shed 1 base, and the junction held 6 bases outside the gene matches. Germline lookup yields CDR1 ENHRY and CDR2 SYGVKD. The CDR3 totals 16 residues. The CDR3 loop is CAISARTGMSYNEQFF. Written as DNA, the CDR3 is TGTGCCATCAGTGCGAGGACAGGGATGTCCTACAATGAGCAGTTCTTC.

This rearrangement joins TRBV5-6 to TRBJ2-2; D remains unclear. The CDR3 sequence is 19 residues long. Germline V gives CDR1 SGHDT, CDR2 YYEEEE. The V end lost 0 bases, the J end lost 5 bases, and 23 bases lay between the germline ends. The CDR3 protein is CASSLDWTPPGRTTGELFF. The CDR3 DNA is TGTGCCAGCAGCTTGGATTGGACCCCCCCCGGACGCACGACCGGGGAGCTGTTTTTT.

To note about this clone: Different DNA sequences within this sample yield the same CDR3. The chain has TRBV2 and TRBJ1-2, with D hard to call. Germline-derived CDR1 and CDR2 are SNHLY and FYNNEI. The germline V and J ends were trimmed by 2 bases and 3 bases, with 4 bases remaining between them. CDR3 size: 12 residues. CDR3 protein: CASSERDYGYTF. CDR3 bases: TGTGCCAGCAGTGAACGGGACTATGGCTACACCTTC. The full variable domain, rest sourced from reference TRBV2 and TRBJ1-2, is EPEVTQTPSHQVTQMGQEVILRCVPISNHLYFYWYRQILGQKVEFLVSFYNNEISEKSEIFDDQFSVERPDGSNFTLKIRSTKLEDSAMYFCASSERDYGYTFGSGTRLTVV.

The chain uses TRBV6-4 and TRBJ2-1, with 9 bases aligning to TRBD2. CDR1 MRHNA and CDR2 SNTAGT come from the germline V gene. V gave up 3 bases and J gave up 5 bases; unmatched junction bases: 8. The CDR3 runs to 16 residues. The CDR3 loop is CASSESGGRGNNEQFF. The DNA of the CDR3 is TGTGCCAGCAGTGAGTCTGGCGGGAGGGGGAACAATGAGCAGTTCTTC.

The gene calls are TRBV5-1 and TRBJ2-2; D remains unclear. CDR1 is SGHRS and CDR2 is YFSETQ in the germline V gene. The V gene lost 4 bases and the J gene lost 1 base, with 8 bases spanning the gap. This CDR3 has 14 residues. Written as DNA, the CDR3 is TGCGCCAGCAGCCAACATGAGAACACCGGGGAGCTGTTTTTT. Encoded protein: CASSQHENTGELFF.

A single count supports this clone. This chain connects TRBV5-1 to TRBJ2-7; D is possibly TRBD1 (5 bases). Germline lookup yields CDR1 SGHRS and CDR2 YFSETQ. Trimming left V 4 bases short and J 3 bases short, with 14 bases between. CDR3 length: 14 amino acids. CDR3 protein: CASSPRVSDYEQYF. The CDR3 nucleotides read TGCGCCAGCAGCCCCAGGGTATCTGACTACGAGCAGTACTTC.

This rearrangement joins TRBV27 to TRBJ1-5, with a weak D call TRBD1 (5 bases). Germline-derived CDR1 and CDR2 are MNHEY and SMNVEV (reference sequence). This CDR3 has 16 amino acids. V gave up 4 bases and J gave up 4 bases, with 17 bases separating them. As DNA, the CDR3 is TGTGCCAGCAGTTCTTATGTCCGGGGGAAAAATCAGCCCCAGCATTTT. Its protein is CASSSYVRGKNQPQHF.

The chain joins TRBV5-4 to TRBJ1-4; 9 nucleotides line up with TRBD1. The CDR3 runs 13 residues. V gave up 4 bases and J gave up 8 bases; unmatched junction bases: 3. Germline loops: CDR1 SGHNT, CDR2 YYREEE (reference sequence). CDR3 sequence: CASSRDRVEKLFF. Here the CDR3 DNA reads TGTGCCAGCAGCCGGGACAGGGTGGAAAAACTGTTTTTT.

This clone was detected only once. CDR3 protein: CASSPTGAGFEETQYF. CDR3 DNA: TGTGCCAGCAGCCCCACCGGGGCCGGGTTCGAGGAGACCCAGTACTTC. The V call is TRBV7-9, the J call TRBJ2-5; D possibly uses TRBD1 or TRBD2 (5 bases each). CDR3 length: 16 residues. Trimming left V 5 bases short and J 5 bases short, with 21 bases between. Looked up from germline, CDR1 is SEHNR and CDR2 is FQNEAQ (reference sequence). Together with reference TRBV7-9 and TRBJ2-5, the CDR3 gives the full variable domain: DTGVSQNPRHKITKRGQNVTFRCDPISEHNRLYWYRQTLGQGPEFLTYFQNEAQLEKSRLLSDRFSAERPKGSFSTLEIQRTEQGDSAMYLCASSPTGAGFEETQYFGPGTRLLVL.